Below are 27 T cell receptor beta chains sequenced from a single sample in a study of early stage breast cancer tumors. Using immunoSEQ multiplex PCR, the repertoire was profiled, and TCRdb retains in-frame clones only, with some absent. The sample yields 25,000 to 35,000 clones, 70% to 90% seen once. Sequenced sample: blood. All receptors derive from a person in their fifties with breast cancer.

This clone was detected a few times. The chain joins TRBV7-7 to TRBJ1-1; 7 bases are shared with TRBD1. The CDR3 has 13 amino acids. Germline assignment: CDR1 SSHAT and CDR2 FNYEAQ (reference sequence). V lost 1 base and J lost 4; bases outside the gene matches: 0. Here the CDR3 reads CASSLGTGTEAFF. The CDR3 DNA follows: TGTGCCAGCAGCTTAGGGACAGGCACTGAAGCTTTCTTT.

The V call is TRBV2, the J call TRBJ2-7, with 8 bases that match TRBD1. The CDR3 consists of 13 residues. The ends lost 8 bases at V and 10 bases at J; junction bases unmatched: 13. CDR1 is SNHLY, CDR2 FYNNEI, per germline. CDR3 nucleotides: TGTGCCAGCGGGGGCAGGGGCCAGGGGGCCCAGTACTTC. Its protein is CASGGRGQGAQYF.

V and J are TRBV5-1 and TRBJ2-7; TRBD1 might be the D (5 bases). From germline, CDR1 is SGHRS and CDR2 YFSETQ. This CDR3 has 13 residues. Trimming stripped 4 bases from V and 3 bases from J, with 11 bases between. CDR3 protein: CASSPEGVYEQYF. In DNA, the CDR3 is TGCGCCAGCAGCCCAGAAGGGGTCTACGAGCAGTACTTC.

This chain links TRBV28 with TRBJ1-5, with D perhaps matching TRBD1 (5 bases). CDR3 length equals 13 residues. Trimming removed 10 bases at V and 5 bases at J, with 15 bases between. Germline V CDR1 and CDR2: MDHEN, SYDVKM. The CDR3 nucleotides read TGTGCCATCGCACCAGGGATCTATCAGCCCCAGCATTTT. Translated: CAIAPGIYQPQHF.

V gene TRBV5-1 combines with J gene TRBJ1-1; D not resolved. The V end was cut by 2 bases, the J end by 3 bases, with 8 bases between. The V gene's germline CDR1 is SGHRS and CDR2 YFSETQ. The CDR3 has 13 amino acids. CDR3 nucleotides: TGCGCCAGCAGCTTTCAAGGCGACACTGAAGCTTTCTTT. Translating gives CASSFQGDTEAFF.

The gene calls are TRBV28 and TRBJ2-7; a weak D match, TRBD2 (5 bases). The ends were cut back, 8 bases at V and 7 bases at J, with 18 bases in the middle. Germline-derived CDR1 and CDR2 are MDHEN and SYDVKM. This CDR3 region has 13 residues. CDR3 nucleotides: TGTGCCAGCCTTACTAGATTCCTATCTGAGCAGTACTTC. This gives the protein CASLTRFLSEQYF.

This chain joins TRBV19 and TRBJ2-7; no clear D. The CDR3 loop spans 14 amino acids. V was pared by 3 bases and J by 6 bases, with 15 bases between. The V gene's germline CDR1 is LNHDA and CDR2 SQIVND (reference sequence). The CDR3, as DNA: TGTGCCAGTAGTATTAGGCAGGACCCAGGCGAGCAGTACTTC. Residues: CASSIRQDPGEQYF.

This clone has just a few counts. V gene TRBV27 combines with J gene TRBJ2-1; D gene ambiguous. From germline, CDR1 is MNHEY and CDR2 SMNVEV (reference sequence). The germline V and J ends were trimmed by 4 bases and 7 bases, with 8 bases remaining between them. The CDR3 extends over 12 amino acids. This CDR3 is CASSYPGNEQFF. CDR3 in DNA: TGTGCCAGCAGTTATCCAGGTAATGAGCAGTTCTTC.

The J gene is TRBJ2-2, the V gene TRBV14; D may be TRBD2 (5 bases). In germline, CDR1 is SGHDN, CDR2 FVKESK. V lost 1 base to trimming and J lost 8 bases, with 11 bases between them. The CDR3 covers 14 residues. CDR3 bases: TGTGCCAGCAGCCAAGTGACTCGGGGAGGGGAGCTGTTTTTT. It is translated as CASSQVTRGGELFF.

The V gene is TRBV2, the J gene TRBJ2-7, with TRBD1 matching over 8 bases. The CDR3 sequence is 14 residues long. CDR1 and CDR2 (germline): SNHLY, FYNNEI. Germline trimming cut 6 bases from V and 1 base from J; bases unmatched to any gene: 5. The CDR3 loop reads CASRVGTGSYEQYF. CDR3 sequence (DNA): TGTGCCAGCAGAGTCGGGACAGGTTCCTACGAGCAGTACTTC.

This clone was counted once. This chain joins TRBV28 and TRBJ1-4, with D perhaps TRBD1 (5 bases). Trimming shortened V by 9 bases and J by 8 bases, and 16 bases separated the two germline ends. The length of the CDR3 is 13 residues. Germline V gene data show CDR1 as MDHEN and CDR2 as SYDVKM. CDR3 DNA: TGTGCCAGTGGTACGGAGGGGTGGGAAAAACTGTTTTTT. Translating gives CASGTEGWEKLFF.

For the CDR3, the DNA is TGTGCCAGCAGCTCACCGGGGACAACTGACAATGAGCAGTTCTTC. Translated, it gives CASSSPGTTDNEQFF. This sequence joins TRBV7-3 and TRBJ2-1; perhaps TRBD1 as D (6 bases). Germline V gene sequence: CDR1 SGHTA, CDR2 FQGTGA. The CDR3 covers 15 residues. Between the trimmed V and J ends, which lost 4 bases and 5 bases, there was a span of 15 bases.

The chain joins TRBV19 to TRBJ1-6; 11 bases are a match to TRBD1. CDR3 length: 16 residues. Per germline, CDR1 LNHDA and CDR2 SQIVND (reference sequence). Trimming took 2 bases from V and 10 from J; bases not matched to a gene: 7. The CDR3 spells CASSIRDRGKNSPLHF. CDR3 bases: TGTGCCAGTAGTATAAGGGACAGGGGGAAAAACTCACCCCTCCACTTT.

CDR3 region: CSVAGWDFDSTDTQYF. The CDR3 DNA reads as TGCAGCGTGGCAGGTTGGGACTTCGATAGCACAGATACGCAGTATTTT. The chain is built from TRBV29-1 and TRBJ2-3, with D possibly TRBD2 on 6 matching bases. Germline V lookup: CDR1 SQVTM, CDR2 ANQGSEA. CDR3 length equals 16 residues. V shed 6 bases and J shed 0 bases, with 19 bases lying between them.

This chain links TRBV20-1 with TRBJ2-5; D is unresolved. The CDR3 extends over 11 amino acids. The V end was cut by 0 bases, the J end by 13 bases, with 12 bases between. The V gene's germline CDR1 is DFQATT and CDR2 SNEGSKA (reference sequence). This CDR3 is CSARDELGLYF. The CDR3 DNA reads TGCAGTGCTAGAGATGAGCTAGGTCTGTACTTC.

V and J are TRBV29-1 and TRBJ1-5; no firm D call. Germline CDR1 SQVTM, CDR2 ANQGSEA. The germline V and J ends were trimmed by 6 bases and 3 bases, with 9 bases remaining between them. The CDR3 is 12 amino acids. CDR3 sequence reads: CSVGYNNQPQHF. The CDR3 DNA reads TGCAGCGTCGGATATAACAATCAGCCCCAGCATTTT.

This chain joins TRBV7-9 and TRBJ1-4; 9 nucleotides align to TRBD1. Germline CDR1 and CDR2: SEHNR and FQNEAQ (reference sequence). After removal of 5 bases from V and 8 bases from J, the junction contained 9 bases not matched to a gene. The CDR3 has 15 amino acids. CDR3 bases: TGTGCCAGCAGCCCTCGGGACAGGGCGGGGGAAAAACTGTTTTTT. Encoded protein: CASSPRDRAGEKLFF.

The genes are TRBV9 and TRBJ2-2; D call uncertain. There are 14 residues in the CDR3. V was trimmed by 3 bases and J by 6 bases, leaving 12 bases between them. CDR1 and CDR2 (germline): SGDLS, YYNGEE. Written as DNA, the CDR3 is TGTGCCAGCAGCGATCTTCCTTCATCCGGGGAGCTGTTTTTT. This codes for CASSDLPSSGELFF. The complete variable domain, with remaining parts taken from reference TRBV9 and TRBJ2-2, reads DSGVTQTPKHLITATGQRVTLRCSPRSGDLSVYWYQQSLDQGLQFLIQYYNGEERAKGNILERFSAQQFPDLHSELNLSSLELGDSALYFCASSDLPSSGELFFGEGSRLTVL.

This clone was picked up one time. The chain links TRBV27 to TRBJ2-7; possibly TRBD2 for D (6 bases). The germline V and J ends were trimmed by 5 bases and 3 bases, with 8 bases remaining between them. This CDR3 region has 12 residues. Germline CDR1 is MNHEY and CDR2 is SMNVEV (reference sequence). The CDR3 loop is CASSQTSYEQYF. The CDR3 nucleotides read TGTGCCAGCAGTCAGACTAGCTACGAGCAGTACTTC.

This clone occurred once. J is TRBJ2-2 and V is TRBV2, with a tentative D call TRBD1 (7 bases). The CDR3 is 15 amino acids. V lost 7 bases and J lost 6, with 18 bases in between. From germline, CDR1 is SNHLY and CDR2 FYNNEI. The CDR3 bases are TGTGCCAGCACCACCGCGGGACAGTTTCCCGGGGAGCTGTTTTTT. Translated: CASTTAGQFPGELFF.

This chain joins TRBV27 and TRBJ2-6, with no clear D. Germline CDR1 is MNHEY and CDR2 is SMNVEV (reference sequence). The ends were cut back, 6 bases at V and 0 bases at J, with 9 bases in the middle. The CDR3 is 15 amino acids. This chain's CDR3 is CASSLVGSGANVLTF. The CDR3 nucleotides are TGTGCCAGCAGCCTCGTGGGCTCTGGGGCCAACGTCCTGACTTTC.

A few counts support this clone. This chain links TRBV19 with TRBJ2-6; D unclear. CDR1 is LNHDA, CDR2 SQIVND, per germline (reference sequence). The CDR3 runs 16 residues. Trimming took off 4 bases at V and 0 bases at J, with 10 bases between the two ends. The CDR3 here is CASSKDGSSGANVLTF. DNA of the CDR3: TGTGCCAGTAGTAAGGATGGATCCTCTGGGGCCAACGTCCTGACTTTC.

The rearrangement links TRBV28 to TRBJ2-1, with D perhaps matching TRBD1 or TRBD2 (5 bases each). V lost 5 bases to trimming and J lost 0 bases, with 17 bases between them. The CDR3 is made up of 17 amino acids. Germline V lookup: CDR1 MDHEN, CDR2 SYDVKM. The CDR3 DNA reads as TGTGCCAGCAGTCCGGACTCAGGGTTCTACTCCTACAATGAGCAGTTCTTC. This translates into CASSPDSGFYSYNEQFF.

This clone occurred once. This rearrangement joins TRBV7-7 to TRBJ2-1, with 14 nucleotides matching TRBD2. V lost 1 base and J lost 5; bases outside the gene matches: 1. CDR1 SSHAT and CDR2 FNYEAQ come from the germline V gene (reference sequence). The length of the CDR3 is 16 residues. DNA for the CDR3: TGTGCCAGCAGCTTAGGACTAGCGGGGGGGGACAATGAGCAGTTCTTC. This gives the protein CASSLGLAGGDNEQFF.

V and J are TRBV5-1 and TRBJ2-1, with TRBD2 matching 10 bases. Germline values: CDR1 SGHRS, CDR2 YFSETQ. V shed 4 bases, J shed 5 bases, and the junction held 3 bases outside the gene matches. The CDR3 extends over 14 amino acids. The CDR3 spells CASSPGLADNEQFF. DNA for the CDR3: TGCGCCAGCAGCCCAGGACTAGCGGACAATGAGCAGTTCTTC.

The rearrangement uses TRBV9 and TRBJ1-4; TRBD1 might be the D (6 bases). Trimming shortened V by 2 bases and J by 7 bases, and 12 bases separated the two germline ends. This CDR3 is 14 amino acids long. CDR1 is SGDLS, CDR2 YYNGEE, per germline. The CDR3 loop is CASSVGGPGEKLFF. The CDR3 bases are TGTGCCAGCAGCGTCGGGGGGCCCGGTGAAAAACTGTTTTTT.

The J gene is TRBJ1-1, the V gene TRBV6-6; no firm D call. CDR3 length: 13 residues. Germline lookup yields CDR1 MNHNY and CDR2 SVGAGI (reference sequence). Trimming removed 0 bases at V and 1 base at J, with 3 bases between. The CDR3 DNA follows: TGTGCCAGCAGTTACTCGAGGAACACTGAAGCTTTCTTT. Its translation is CASSYSRNTEAFF.